These T cell receptor beta chains were read from a single sample in a study of T cells of healthy individuals. Using its own MiXCR run on the 5' RACE reads, TCRdb lists one record per CDR3 protein. The sample includes nearly 100,000 distinct CDR3 sequences, 15% to 20% of them seen just once. These receptor sequences come from a human donor in good health. Both conserved end residues are trimmed from each CDR3. D genes are given only for firm matches.

CDR3 length	D gene	V gene	J gene	CDR3 protein
11	.	TRBV7-2	TRBJ1-1	ASRVRDVTEAF
13	.	TRBV5-1	TRBJ1-5	ASSLTPGISQPQH
14	.	TRBV27	TRBJ1-1	ASSPYPRFLNTEAF
14	TRBD2	TRBV20-1	TRBJ2-1	SATGTSGRSYNEQF
14	TRBD2	TRBV5-1	TRBJ2-2	ASSPGLAGYTGELF
11	.	TRBV5-6	TRBJ2-7	ASSFARANEQY
15	.	TRBV12-2	TRBJ1-1	ASRRDRGYARNTEAF
12	.	TRBV3-1	TRBJ1-6	ASSQGKRSSPLH
11	.	TRBV6-4	TRBJ2-1	ASSEQGRNEQF
12	.	TRBV20-1	TRBJ1-6	SARQVHKDSPLH
13	.	TRBV20-1	TRBJ2-3	SARLPSHSTDTQY
12	.	TRBV5-1	TRBJ1-4	ASSLQGANEKLF
14	.	TRBV21-1	TRBJ2-7	ASIGFGLRPSYEQY
12	TRBD2	TRBV7-3	TRBJ2-1	ASRSTSGLNEQF
14	TRBD1	TRBV5-1	TRBJ2-4	ASSFQSGGAGYIQY
13	TRBD1	TRBV20-1	TRBJ2-7	SATIPGQGGYEQY
12	TRBD1	TRBV12-3/TRBV12-4	TRBJ1-5	ASSLGQGVQPQH
14	.	TRBV13	TRBJ1-1	ASTPRTGGSNTEAF
12	TRBD1	TRBV3-1	TRBJ1-1	ASSQGTGRTEAF
16	TRBD2	TRBV20-1	TRBJ2-1	SARGASGGARSYNEQF
13	.	TRBV7-3	TRBJ2-3	ASSLTGGDADTQY
13	.	TRBV12-3/TRBV12-4	TRBJ2-6	ASSPHFSGANVLT
12	.	TRBV30	TRBJ1-5	AWGPRQGKQPQH
12	.	TRBV5-6	TRBJ1-1	ASSLAWRGTEAF
12	TRBD1	TRBV20-1	TRBJ1-5	SARGDRRNQPQH
12	.	TRBV27	TRBJ2-6	ASGGSSGANVLT
13	.	TRBV20-1	TRBJ1-1	SARAPGQGGTEAF
14	.	TRBV25-1	TRBJ2-1	ASSEYEQGPYNEQF
11	.	TRBV27	TRBJ1-1	ASRDGGGTEAF
13	.	TRBV10-2	TRBJ2-5	ASSERSGSQETQY
12	TRBD1	TRBV12-3/TRBV12-4	TRBJ2-3	ASRGQGLTNTQY
12	TRBD1	TRBV28	TRBJ2-3	ASRTTGGIDTQY
11	.	TRBV24-1	TRBJ1-1	ATIGWRNTEAF
12	TRBD2	TRBV20-1	TRBJ2-5	SATGTGGSETQY
11	TRBD2	TRBV6-5	TRBJ2-2	ASRGGPAGELF
12	.	TRBV4-1	TRBJ1-1	ASSHTGMNTEAF
13	.	TRBV9	TRBJ2-7	ASSPQGGSSYEQY
11	.	TRBV11-3	TRBJ2-1	ASSSAWNNEQF
12	.	TRBV6-2/TRBV6-3	TRBJ2-6	ASSYDSGANVLT
12	.	TRBV30	TRBJ1-2	AWKSRQGMEGYT